Described below is a single T cell receptor (beta chain) sequence and its context. Per the study methods: For nucleated cells, counts were estimated from reference gene primer amplification. This table comes from immunoSEQ multiplex PCR, and its TCRdb copy is limited to in-frame clones, with some not included. Clone size and V and J calls were adopted from that table, with D and trimming inferred from the DNA. This sample has some 150,000 clones; roughly four fifths occur once, and the top ten carry roughly 29%. This CDR3 has 14 amino acids. V shed 5 bases and J 6 bases; nucleotides not matched to a gene: 7. Per the germline V gene, CDR1 is ENHRY and CDR2 is SYGVKD. This entry is derived from a study of blood T cell repertoires in COVID-19.

This TCR derives from a woman between 55 and 75 years old with acute or convalescent COVID-19. The chain has TRBV10-3 and TRBJ1-2; 9 bases are a match to TRBD1. Sequenced: peripheral blood. CDR3 nucleotides: TGTGCCATCAGTACAGGGGGCATTAGGGATGGCTACACCTTC. This sequence encodes CAISTGGIRDGYTF.